These 30 T cell receptor beta chains came from one sample sequenced in a study of CD8+ T cells in alopecia areata (dated by TCRdb to the late 2010s). Library creation used the immunoSEQ multiplex PCR assay. To provide template for TCR sequencing, every sample had RNA extracted and reverse transcribed into cDNA. TCRdb re-hosts the immuneACCESS table, in-frame sequences only. Its copies lack some clones; in the studies checked, an unresolved V gene accounts for under half of them, and the cause for the rest is not known. The sample contains 150,000 to 200,000 clones, around three fifths of them found a single time. Over 10% of the sample comes from the top ten. This specimen's time point label, per the study, means: 24 weeks on oral tofacitinib. The intended sense of this specimen's treatment or condition label: oral pan-JAK inhibitor, 5-10 mg twice daily. Sequencing was performed on CD8+ T cells sorted from blood, taken at week 24, from a patient treated with tofacitinib. The receptors come from a human donor with alopecia areata.

A word on this clone: The same CDR3 is also encoded by other DNA sequences in this sample. The chain uses TRBV30 and TRBJ2-5; D call uncertain. Trimming took 2 bases from V and 0 from J, leaving 4 bases between them. CDR3 length equals 12 residues. CDR1 and CDR2 from the germline V gene are GTSNPN and SVGIG (reference sequence). The CDR3 DNA reads TGTGCCTGGAGTCTGGACCAAGAGACCCAGTACTTC. This encodes CAWSLDQETQYF.

The chain has TRBV5-1 and TRBJ2-7; the match to TRBD2 covers 9 bases. Germline assignment: CDR1 SGHRS and CDR2 YFSETQ. The CDR3 runs to 15 residues. Losses at the gene ends were 0 bases for V and 5 bases for J; bases not matched to a gene: 6. CDR3 in DNA: TGCGCCAGCAGCTTGGTCCGCGGGGGGGCGGACGAGCAGTACTTC. Translation gives CASSLVRGGADEQYF.

The V call is TRBV7-9, the J call TRBJ2-7; unclear D gene. V dropped 2 bases and J dropped 2 bases, with 7 bases sitting between them. Germline CDR1 is SEHNR and CDR2 is FQNEAQ (reference sequence). The CDR3 contains 13 residues. In DNA form, the CDR3 reads TGTGCCAGCAGCTTAATGTCAGCCTACGAGCAGTACTTC. Translating it yields CASSLMSAYEQYF.

This sequence joins TRBV5-1 and TRBJ1-1; a possible D gene is TRBD1 (5 bases). The germline gives CDR1 SGHRS, CDR2 YFSETQ. Trimming removed 2 bases from V and 3 bases from J, with 11 bases in between. The CDR3 consists of 14 residues. The CDR3 sequence is CASSFRQRDTEAFF. For the CDR3, the DNA is TGCGCCAGCAGCTTTCGACAGCGGGACACTGAAGCTTTCTTT.

This sequence joins TRBV7-9 and TRBJ2-7; perhaps D is TRBD1 or TRBD2 (5 bases each). The CDR3 contains 14 residues. Germline CDR1 is SEHNR and CDR2 is FQNEAQ (reference sequence). Trimming took off 5 bases at V and 3 bases at J, with 14 bases between the two ends. The CDR3 DNA reads TGTGCCAGCAGCCCGAAATGGGGGAGCTACGAGCAGTACTTC. Translated: CASSPKWGSYEQYF.

V usage is TRBV20-1 and J usage is TRBJ1-2; D not resolved. This CDR3 is 11 amino acids long. CDR1 is DFQATT and CDR2 is SNEGSKA in the germline V gene (reference sequence). With 6 bases removed from V and 2 bases from J, the gap between germline ends came to 7 bases. In DNA, the CDR3 is TGCAGTGCCATTATCAACTATGGCTACACCTTC. This translates into CSAIINYGYTF.

The J gene is TRBJ1-2, the V gene TRBV20-1; D remains unclear. The CDR3 loop spans 11 amino acids. CDR1 DFQATT and CDR2 SNEGSKA come from the germline V gene (reference sequence). Trimming cost V 1 base and J 6 bases, with 6 bases left between them. CDR3 sequence reads: CSARGGNGYTF. The CDR3 DNA reads as TGCAGTGCTAGAGGGGGAAATGGCTACACCTTC.

The chain has TRBV7-9 and TRBJ1-1; D unclear. Trimming shortened V by 8 bases and J by 1 base, and 11 bases separated the two germline ends. This CDR3 region has 13 residues. Germline V gene lookup returns CDR1 SEHNR and CDR2 FQNEAQ (reference sequence). The CDR3 DNA is TGTGCCAGCTACTTAGTGGGGAACACTGAAGCTTTCTTT. This codes for CASYLVGNTEAFF.

The gene calls are TRBV19 and TRBJ2-7, with 9 bases identical to TRBD2. J gave up 2 bases and V 3 bases, and 5 bases lay outside the gene matches. CDR1 and CDR2 (germline): LNHDA, SQIVND (reference sequence). The CDR3 runs 15 residues. The chain's CDR3 is CASSIRLAVTYEQYF. The CDR3 DNA follows: TGTGCCAGTAGTATTCGACTAGCGGTGACCTACGAGCAGTACTTC.

This clone was picked up one time. This chain links TRBV5-6 with TRBJ2-4; tentatively, D is TRBD2 (5 bases). Deletions cut 0 bases from V and 6 bases from J, with 7 bases between. CDR1 SGHDT and CDR2 YYEEEE come from the germline V gene. The CDR3 covers 13 residues. Here the CDR3 reads CASSLGGSNIQYF. Written as DNA, the CDR3 is TGTGCCAGCAGCTTGGGAGGGTCAAACATTCAGTACTTC.

This clone was counted a few times. The chain carries TRBV30 and TRBJ2-7; TRBD1 matches at 9 bases. After removal of 5 bases from V and 5 bases from J, the junction contained 7 bases not matched to a gene. The CDR3 totals 13 residues. Germline CDR1 is GTSNPN and CDR2 is SVGIG (reference sequence). This chain's CDR3 is CAWAGQGGDEQYF. In DNA, the CDR3 is TGTGCCTGGGCGGGACAGGGTGGCGACGAGCAGTACTTC.

This clone occurred a few times. This chain joins TRBV19 and TRBJ2-7; D may be TRBD1 (6 bases). This CDR3 region has 15 residues. Trimming removed 1 base at V and 0 bases at J, with 10 bases between. Germline V gene lookup returns CDR1 LNHDA and CDR2 SQIVND (reference sequence). The CDR3 region has the DNA TGTGCCAGTAGTATAGTGAGGGGGAGCTCCTACGAGCAGTACTTC. The encoded protein is CASSIVRGSSYEQYF.

The chain couples TRBV6-5 to TRBJ1-1; D is uncertain. Trimming cost V 5 bases and J 0 bases, with 7 bases left between them. The CDR3 totals 13 residues. Germline assignment: CDR1 MNHEY and CDR2 SVGAGI. CDR3 nucleotide sequence: TGTGCCAGCAGTCCTTCCATGAACACTGAAGCTTTCTTT. This gives the protein CASSPSMNTEAFF.

The chain employs TRBV9 and TRBJ2-3, with TRBD2 as a possible D gene (5 bases). Germline values: CDR1 SGDLS, CDR2 YYNGEE. This CDR3 is built from 13 residues. V was cut by 0 bases and J by 10 bases, with 12 bases left in between. This chain's CDR3 is CASSVGLGRAQYF. In DNA, the CDR3 is TGTGCCAGCAGCGTAGGACTTGGGCGGGCGCAGTATTTT.

The rearrangement links TRBV30 to TRBJ2-7; the D gene is possibly TRBD2 (5 bases). This CDR3 has 13 residues. The germline V gene has CDR1 GTSNPN and CDR2 SVGIG (reference sequence). The V end lost 5 bases, the J end lost 4 bases, and 15 bases lay between the germline ends. This CDR3 reads CAWSPGLGYEQYF. CDR3 nucleotide sequence: TGTGCCTGGTCGCCGGGATTGGGATACGAGCAGTACTTC.

In nucleotides, the CDR3 is TGTGCCAGCAGCTTAAACGGGATCTACGAGCAGTACTTC. It translates to CASSLNGIYEQYF. V is TRBV7-2 and J is TRBJ2-7; TRBD2 is a possible D gene (5 bases). The CDR3 extends over 13 amino acids. V lost 2 bases and J 3 bases, leaving 8 bases between the germline ends. From germline, CDR1 is SGHTA and CDR2 FQGNSA.

This chain uses TRBV27 with TRBJ1-2; D not resolved. This CDR3 contains 14 residues. The germline CDR1 and CDR2 sequences are MNHEY and SMNVEV (reference sequence). V shed 5 bases and J shed 7 bases, with 17 bases lying between them. The CDR3 bases are TGTGCCAGCAGTCCTCTTAGCCAGATGCGTGGCTACACCTTC. Its protein product is CASSPLSQMRGYTF.

The CDR3 region has the DNA TGTGCCAGCAGATCGGCAGAAGCCGCCAGCCGAGAGACCCAGTACTTC. It codes for CASRSAEAASRETQYF. The chain combines TRBV7-9 with TRBJ2-5; no clear D. Germline V gives CDR1 SEHNR, CDR2 FQNEAQ (reference sequence). V was cut by 6 bases and J by 4 bases, with 21 bases left in between. The CDR3 runs to 16 residues.

The gene calls are TRBV13 and TRBJ1-1; no reliable D call. Germline lookup yields CDR1 PRHDT and CDR2 FYEKMQ (reference sequence). The length of the CDR3 is 13 residues. Trimming removed 6 bases from V and 1 base from J, with 9 bases in between. The CDR3 nucleotides are TGTGCCAGCAGTTCTTGGGGGAACACTGAAGCTTTCTTT. Protein product: CASSSWGNTEAFF.

The chain employs TRBV10-2 and TRBJ1-1, with D possibly TRBD1 on 5 matching bases. Trimming took 0 bases from V and 5 from J, leaving 16 bases between them. The CDR3 spans 16 residues. CDR1 is WSHSY, CDR2 SAAADI, per germline. The CDR3 DNA reads TGCGCCAGCAGTGAGTCGGGGGTCGGCGATGGAACTGAAGCTTTCTTT. This encodes CASSESGVGDGTEAFF.

The table lists this clone with many counts. The J gene is TRBJ2-3, the V gene TRBV7-3; D is ambiguous. From germline, CDR1 is SGHTA and CDR2 FQGTGA. Trimming took off 4 bases at V and 4 bases at J, with 15 bases between the two ends. This CDR3 is built from 15 residues. CDR3 nucleotide sequence: TGTGCCAGCAGCTCCGTCGGGCGCGGAGCAGATACGCAGTATTTT. Protein product: CASSSVGRGADTQYF.

V and J are TRBV9 and TRBJ2-7; D may be TRBD1 or TRBD2 (5 bases each). V lost 3 bases to trimming and J lost 0 bases, with 13 bases between them. Germline CDR1 SGDLS, CDR2 YYNGEE. CDR3 size: 15 residues. The CDR3 loop reads CASSGDESTSYEQYF. In DNA, the CDR3 is TGTGCCAGCAGCGGGGACGAGTCGACCTCCTACGAGCAGTACTTC.

V usage is TRBV9 and J usage is TRBJ1-1; D perhaps matches TRBD1 (6 bases). The CDR3 length is 15 residues. V lost 1 base to trimming and J lost 5 bases, with 15 bases between them. Germline loops: CDR1 SGDLS, CDR2 YYNGEE. The CDR3, as DNA: TGTGCCAGCAGCGTACCACAGGGCGCGGAGACTGAAGCTTTCTTT. Protein: CASSVPQGAETEAFF.

The chain recombines TRBV15 with TRBJ2-7; TRBD1 matches at 7 bases. The CDR3 extends over 14 amino acids. Per germline, CDR1 LNHNV and CDR2 YYDKDF (reference sequence). V was pared by 2 bases and J by 2 bases, with 3 bases of the junction left unmatched. In nucleotides, the CDR3 is TGTGCCACCAGCAGATCTACAGGGGCCTACGAGCAGTACTTC. Protein product: CATSRSTGAYEQYF. The variable domain in full, completed from reference TRBV15 and TRBJ2-7, reads DAMVIQNPRYQVTQFGKPVTLSCSQTLNHNVMYWYQQKSSQAPKLLFHYYDKDFNNEADTPDNFQSRRPNTSFCFLDIRSPGLGDTAMYLCATSRSTGAYEQYFGPGTRLTVT.

This clone was recorded only once. The chain links TRBV25-1 to TRBJ1-3; D is unresolved. The CDR3 length is 10 residues. The V end lost 8 bases, the J end lost 7 bases, and 6 bases lay between the germline ends. Germline V gene data show CDR1 as MGHDK and CDR2 as SYGVNS. In DNA form, the CDR3 reads TGTGCCAGCGAGGACAACACCATATATTTT. It translates to CASEDNTIYF.

The rearrangement joins TRBV10-3 to TRBJ2-7, with D possibly being TRBD2 (6 bases). Germline lookup yields CDR1 ENHRY and CDR2 SYGVKD. The CDR3 has 12 residues. The ends were cut back, 10 bases at V and 5 bases at J, with 15 bases in the middle. The CDR3 reads CASGALSDEQYF. The CDR3, as DNA: TGTGCCAGCGGGGCCTTGTCGGACGAGCAGTACTTC.

This clone has only a few counts. V usage is TRBV2 and J usage is TRBJ1-1; the match to TRBD1 covers 9 bases. CDR3 length: 14 amino acids. CDR1 SNHLY and CDR2 FYNNEI come from the germline V gene. J was trimmed by 4 bases and V by 10 bases; bases with no gene match: 10. In DNA form, the CDR3 reads TGTGCCACCACGCCCTCGGACAGGGGCACTGAAGCTTTCTTT. Translation: CATTPSDRGTEAFF.

V gene TRBV13 combines with J gene TRBJ1-6; D unresolved. The CDR3 spans 12 residues. The V gene's germline CDR1 is PRHDT and CDR2 FYEKMQ (reference sequence). Trimming removed 6 bases at V and 9 bases at J, with 9 bases between. CDR3 sequence: CASRFGSSPLHF. As DNA, the CDR3 is TGTGCCAGCAGGTTTGGCAGTTCACCCCTCCACTTT.

This chain joins TRBV30 and TRBJ1-2, with D maybe TRBD1 (5 bases). Germline lookup yields CDR1 GTSNPN and CDR2 SVGIG (reference sequence). Trimming removed 4 bases at V and 7 bases at J, with 10 bases between. The CDR3 is made up of 11 amino acids. CDR3 DNA: TGTGCCTGGATTGGAGGGGCTGGCTACACCTTC. Translation: CAWIGGAGYTF.

The chain has TRBV6-6 and TRBJ1-1; 7 bases fit TRBD1. The CDR3 sequence is 15 residues long. CDR1 and CDR2 (germline): MNHNY, SVGAGI (reference sequence). V trimming: 4 bases; J trimming: 4 bases; junction bases outside the gene matches: 9. The CDR3 DNA follows: TGTGCCAGCAGTTCTGACAGGGCCTACGGCACTGAAGCTTTCTTT. It translates to CASSSDRAYGTEAFF.